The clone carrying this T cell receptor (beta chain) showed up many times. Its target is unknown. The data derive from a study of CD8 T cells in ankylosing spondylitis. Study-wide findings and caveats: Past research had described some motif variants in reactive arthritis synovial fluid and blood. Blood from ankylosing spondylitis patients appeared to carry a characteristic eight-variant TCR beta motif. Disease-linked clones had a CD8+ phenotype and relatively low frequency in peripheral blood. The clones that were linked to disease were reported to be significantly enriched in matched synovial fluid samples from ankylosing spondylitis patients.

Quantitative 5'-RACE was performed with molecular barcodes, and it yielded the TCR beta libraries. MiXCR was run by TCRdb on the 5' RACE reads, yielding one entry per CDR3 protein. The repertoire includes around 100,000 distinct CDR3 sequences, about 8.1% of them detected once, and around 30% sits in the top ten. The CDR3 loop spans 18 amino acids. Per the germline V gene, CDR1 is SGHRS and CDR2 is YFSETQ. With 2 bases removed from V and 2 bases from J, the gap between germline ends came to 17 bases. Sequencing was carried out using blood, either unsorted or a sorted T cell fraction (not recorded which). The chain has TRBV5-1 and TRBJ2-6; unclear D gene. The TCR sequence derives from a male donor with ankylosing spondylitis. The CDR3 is CASSLNSPERAGANVLTF. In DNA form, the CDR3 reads TGCGCCAGCAGCTTAAACAGCCCGGAAAGAGCTGGGGCCAACGTCCTGACTTTC.